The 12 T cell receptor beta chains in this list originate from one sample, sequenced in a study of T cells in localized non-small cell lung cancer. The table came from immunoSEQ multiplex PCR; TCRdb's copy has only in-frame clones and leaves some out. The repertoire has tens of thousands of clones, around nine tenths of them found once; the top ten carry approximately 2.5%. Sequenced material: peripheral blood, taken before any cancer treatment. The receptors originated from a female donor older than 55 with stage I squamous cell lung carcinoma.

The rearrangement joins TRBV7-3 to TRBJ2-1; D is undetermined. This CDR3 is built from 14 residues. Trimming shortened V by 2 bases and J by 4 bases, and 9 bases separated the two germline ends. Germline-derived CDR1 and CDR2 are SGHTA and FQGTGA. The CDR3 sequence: CASSLGLEYNEQFF. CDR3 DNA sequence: TGTGCCAGCAGCTTAGGCCTCGAGTACAATGAGCAGTTCTTC.

CDR3 coding DNA: TGTGCCAGCAGTCTCGGACAGGGCAGGTCCGCCGAGCAGTACTTC. Residues: CASSLGQGRSAEQYF. This chain joins TRBV2 and TRBJ2-7; TRBD1 aligns across 8 bases. The CDR3 length is 15 residues. Germline assignment: CDR1 SNHLY and CDR2 FYNNEI. J lost 6 bases, V lost 5 bases, and 12 bases had no gene match.

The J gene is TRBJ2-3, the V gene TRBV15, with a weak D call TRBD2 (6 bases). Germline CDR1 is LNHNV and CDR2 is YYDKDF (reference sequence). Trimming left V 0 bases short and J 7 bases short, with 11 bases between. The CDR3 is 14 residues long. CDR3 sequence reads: CATSRDLRGNTQYF. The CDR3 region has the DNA TGTGCCACCAGCAGAGATCTTCGCGGGAATACGCAGTATTTT.

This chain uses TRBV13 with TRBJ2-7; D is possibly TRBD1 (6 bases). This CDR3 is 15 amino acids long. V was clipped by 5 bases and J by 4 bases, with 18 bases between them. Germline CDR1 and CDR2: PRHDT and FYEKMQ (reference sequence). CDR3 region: CASSHYTGILYEQYF. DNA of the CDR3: TGTGCCAGCAGCCATTACACAGGGATTTTGTACGAGCAGTACTTC. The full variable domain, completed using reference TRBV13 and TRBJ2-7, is AAGVIQSPRHLIKEKRETATLKCYPIPRHDTVYWYQQGPGQDPQFLISFYEKMQSDKGSIPDRFSAQQFSDYHSELNMSSLELGDSALYFCASSHYTGILYEQYFGPGTRLTVT.

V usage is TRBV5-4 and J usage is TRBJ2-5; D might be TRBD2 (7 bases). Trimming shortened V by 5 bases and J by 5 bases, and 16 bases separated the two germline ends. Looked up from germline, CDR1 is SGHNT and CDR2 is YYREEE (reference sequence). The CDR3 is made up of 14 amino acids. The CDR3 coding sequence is TGTGCCAGCAGTGGGAGGGCAGGGGTGGAGACCCAGTACTTC. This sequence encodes CASSGRAGVETQYF.

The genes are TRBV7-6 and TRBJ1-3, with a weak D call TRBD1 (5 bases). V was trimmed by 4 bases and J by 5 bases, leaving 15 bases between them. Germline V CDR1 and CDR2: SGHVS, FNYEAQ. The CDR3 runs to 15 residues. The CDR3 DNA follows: TGTGCCAGCAGCTCCTCGGGGGGATCAAGAAACACCATATATTTT. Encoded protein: CASSSSGGSRNTIYF.

For the CDR3, the DNA is TGCGCCAGCAGCTCGGGACAACGGAATGAGCAGTTCTTC. It specifies CASSSGQRNEQFF. This chain joins TRBV5-1 and TRBJ2-1, with D perhaps matching TRBD1 (6 bases). Trimming took 3 bases from V and 7 from J, leaving 11 bases between them. CDR1 and CDR2 (germline): SGHRS, YFSETQ. The CDR3 length is 13 residues.

The CDR3 spells CASSLGASGSDTQYF. CDR3 nucleotides: TGTGCCAGCAGCTTAGGGGCCTCGGGGTCAGATACGCAGTATTTT. The rearrangement uses TRBV7-2 and TRBJ2-3; TRBD2 might be the D (5 bases). This CDR3 has 15 amino acids. Germline CDR1 is SGHTA and CDR2 is FQGNSA. V dropped 1 base and J dropped 4 bases, with 12 bases sitting between them.

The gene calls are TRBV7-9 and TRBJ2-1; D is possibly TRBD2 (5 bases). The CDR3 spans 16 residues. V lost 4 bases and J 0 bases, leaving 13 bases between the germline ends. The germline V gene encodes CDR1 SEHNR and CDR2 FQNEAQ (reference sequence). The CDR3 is CASSSRALASYNEQFF. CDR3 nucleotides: TGTGCCAGCAGCTCCCGGGCCCTAGCCTCCTACAATGAGCAGTTCTTC.

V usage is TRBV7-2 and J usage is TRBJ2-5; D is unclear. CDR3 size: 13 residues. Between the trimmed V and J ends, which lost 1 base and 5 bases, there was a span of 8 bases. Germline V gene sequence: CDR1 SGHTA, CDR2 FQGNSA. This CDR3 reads CASSLVLWETQYF. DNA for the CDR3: TGTGCCAGCAGCTTAGTTCTATGGGAGACCCAGTACTTC.

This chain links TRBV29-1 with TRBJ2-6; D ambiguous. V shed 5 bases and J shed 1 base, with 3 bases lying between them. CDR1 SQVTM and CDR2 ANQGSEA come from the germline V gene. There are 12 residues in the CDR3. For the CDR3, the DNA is TGCAGCGTTATGTCTGGGGCCAACGTCCTGACTTTC. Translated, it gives CSVMSGANVLTF. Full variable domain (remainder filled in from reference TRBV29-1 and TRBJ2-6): SAVISQKPSRDICQRGTSLTIQCQVDSQVTMMFWYRQQPGQSLTLIATANQGSEATYESGFVIDKFPISRPNLTFSTLTVSNMSPEDSSIYLCSVMSGANVLTFGAGSRLTVL.

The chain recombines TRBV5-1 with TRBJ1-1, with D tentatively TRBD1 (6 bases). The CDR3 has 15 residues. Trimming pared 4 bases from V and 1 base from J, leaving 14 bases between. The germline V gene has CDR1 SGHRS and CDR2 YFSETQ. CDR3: CASSLSTGGNTEAFF. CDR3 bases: TGCGCCAGCAGCCTCTCGACAGGTGGGAACACTGAAGCTTTCTTT.